This is a list of T cell receptor beta chains from one sample in a study of T cell changes during pregnancy in multiple sclerosis. Measured with immunoSEQ multiplex PCR; TCRdb has only the in-frame clones, and not every one. The sample includes some 40,000 clones, 92% of them seen just once. Sample: peripheral blood. Receptor source: a female donor with multiple sclerosis, enrolled in a pregnancy study. Both conserved end residues are part of each CDR3. Clone size is given for some rows only: seen once, a few or many times, or a class if the clone is expanded.

NA	TRBV9	TRBJ2-1	CASSVAPDYNEQFF
NA	TRBV9	TRBJ2-1	CASSQEASAYYNEQFF
once	TRBV2	TRBJ1-2	CASSPDYGYTF
NA	TRBV29-1	TRBJ2-5	CSVIPPGQETQYF
NA	TRBV2	TRBJ2-7	CASKWAYEQYF
once	TRBV19	TRBJ2-3	CASSIVGAGTDTQYF
NA	TRBV4-1	TRBJ2-7	CASSQESADSYEQYF
NA	TRBV11-2	TRBJ1-2	CASSQGVNYGYTF
NA	TRBV19	TRBJ1-1	CASSIGERHTEAFF
NA	TRBV12-5	TRBJ1-3	CASGFPKPGNTIYF
NA	TRBV6-4	TRBJ2-2	CASSDEVQGELFF
NA	TRBV7-3	TRBJ2-2	CASSLEGTSGAGELFF
NA	TRBV10-3	TRBJ1-1	CAIRVTVNTEAFF
once	TRBV6-5	TRBJ1-2	CASSSPGQGGGYTF
NA	TRBV6-5	TRBJ1-3	CASSSTSSGNTIYF
NA	TRBV7-9	TRBJ2-2	CASSQGPGSGELFF
NA	TRBV18	TRBJ1-3	CASSPYRELSGNTIYF
NA	TRBV4-1	TRBJ2-7	CASSAGLAMYEQYF
NA	TRBV4-1	TRBJ2-1	CASSQDIVGTETYNEQFF